Listed here are 11 T cell receptor beta chains from one sample, sequenced in a study of blood T cells in healthy people across ages. Through a sample-barcoded 5' primer and a J-beta primer mix, a second PCR was run for roughly 6 to 12 cycles. TCRdb independently ran MiXCR on the 5' RACE reads; one entry per CDR3 protein. The table lists about 680,000 distinct CDR3 sequences, approximately 49% of them singletons. Sequencing was carried out using blood. These receptors were collected from a woman aged 60 to 75 in good health.

The chain couples TRBV2 to TRBJ2-7; 7 nucleotides agree with TRBD2. In germline, CDR1 is SNHLY, CDR2 FYNNEI. The CDR3 totals 13 residues. Trimming cost V 7 bases and J 2 bases; bases outside gene matches: 5. CDR3 in DNA: TGTGCCAGCAAACTACGGGAGGCCTACGAGCAGTACTTC. Amino acid sequence: CASKLREAYEQYF.

This clonotype was seen only a few times. The rearrangement joins TRBV7-9 to TRBJ2-1; D possibly uses TRBD1 or TRBD2 (5 bases each). The CDR3 is 14 amino acids. The V gene lost 2 bases and the J gene lost 9 bases, with 14 bases spanning the gap. Per the germline V gene, CDR1 is SEHNR and CDR2 is FQNEAQ (reference sequence). The CDR3 is CASSLRGGQTEQFF. Here the CDR3 DNA reads TGTGCCAGCAGCTTAAGGGGCGGGCAGACTGAGCAGTTCTTC.

This chain links TRBV15 with TRBJ2-4; TRBD2 aligns across 8 bases. Trimming took 5 bases from V and 8 from J; bases not matched to a gene: 11. This CDR3 is built from 15 residues. Germline CDR1 is LNHNV and CDR2 is YYDKDF (reference sequence). The CDR3 protein is CATSGRRGRTDIQYF. CDR3 bases: TGTGCCACCAGCGGACGTCGCGGGAGGACAGACATTCAGTACTTC.

The chain combines TRBV7-3 with TRBJ2-5; TRBD1 might be the D (6 bases). V was clipped by 5 bases and J by 5 bases, with 15 bases between them. The CDR3 is 14 residues long. Germline CDR1 and CDR2: SGHTA and FQGTGA. CDR3 DNA: TGTGCCAGCAGCAGAACAGGGACGAGCGAGACCCAGTACTTC. This encodes CASSRTGTSETQYF.

The chain employs TRBV5-1 and TRBJ2-7; 11 bases agree with TRBD2. CDR1 and CDR2 from the germline V gene are SGHRS and YFSETQ. V lost 4 bases, J lost 7 bases, and 7 bases stayed unmatched. This CDR3 has 14 residues. The CDR3 loop is CASSKTSGSWEQYF. The CDR3 DNA follows: TGCGCCAGCAGCAAAACTAGCGGGAGCTGGGAGCAGTACTTC.

This clonotype occurred a few times. The chain links TRBV28 to TRBJ2-7; D possibly uses TRBD1 or TRBD2 (5 bases each). Germline V gives CDR1 MDHEN, CDR2 SYDVKM. The V gene lost 5 bases and the J gene lost 2 bases, with 16 bases spanning the gap. CDR3 size: 15 residues. Here the CDR3 reads CASSPPGTRAYEQYF. In DNA, the CDR3 is TGTGCCAGCAGTCCTCCCGGGACCAGAGCCTACGAGCAGTACTTC.

The rearrangement uses TRBV6-1 and TRBJ2-5; TRBD1 or TRBD2 may be the D gene (5 bases each). Trimming took off 7 bases at V and 2 bases at J, with 11 bases between the two ends. Germline loops: CDR1 MNHNS, CDR2 SASEGT. CDR3 size: 13 residues. The CDR3 sequence: CASTGDGQETQYF. In nucleotides, the CDR3 is TGTGCCAGCACTGGGGACGGTCAAGAGACCCAGTACTTC.

The genes are TRBV20-1 and TRBJ2-3; 9 bases match TRBD2. The CDR3 totals 15 residues. Germline CDR1 is DFQATT and CDR2 is SNEGSKA (reference sequence). Trimming cost V 0 bases and J 3 bases; bases outside gene matches: 4. The CDR3 spells CSARDSAGGTDTQYF. DNA for the CDR3: TGCAGTGCTAGAGATTCGGCGGGAGGGACAGATACGCAGTATTTT.

V gene TRBV7-2 combines with J gene TRBJ1-5; D might be TRBD1 (6 bases). This CDR3 is built from 15 residues. Trimming stripped 1 base from V and 4 bases from J, with 11 bases between. In germline, CDR1 is SGHTA, CDR2 FQGNSA. DNA of the CDR3: TGTGCCAGCAGCTTAGGTGGACAGCGGAATCAGCCCCAGCATTTT. This codes for CASSLGGQRNQPQHF.

The V gene is TRBV4-2, the J gene TRBJ2-4, with a weak D call TRBD1 (5 bases). The end of the DNA is better explained by TRBJ2-7, so the J call may be wrong. The CDR3 length is 14 residues. Per germline, CDR1 LGHNA and CDR2 YNFKEQ. CDR3 protein: CASSPEQALYEQYF. CDR3 nucleotide sequence: TGTGCCAGCAGCCCGGAACAGGCCCTCTACGAGCAGTACTTC.

This clonotype was found a few times. The CDR3 region has the DNA TGTGCCTGGAGTGTACGGCAGGGGAGGGACATTCAGTACTTC. This translates into CAWSVRQGRDIQYF. V gene TRBV30 combines with J gene TRBJ2-4; a possible D gene is TRBD2 (7 bases). This CDR3 contains 14 residues. Trimming left V 0 bases short and J 8 bases short, with 14 bases between. Germline V gives CDR1 GTSNPN, CDR2 SVGIG (reference sequence).